These 24 T cell receptor beta chains share one sample of origin, sequenced in a study of T cells after yellow fever vaccination. TCRdb called the 5' RACE reads again in MiXCR, with one record for every CDR3 protein. The sample gives some 350,000 distinct CDR3 sequences, under 5% of which show up once; around 24% is in the top ten. Sequences were derived from PBMCs, sampled 5 days after the yellow fever booster vaccination. The receptor set was obtained from a man aged 18 to 29 who received the YFV17D yellow fever vaccine.

The chain carries TRBV11-2 and TRBJ1-5, with D possibly matching TRBD1 (5 bases). The germline V gene encodes CDR1 SGHAT and CDR2 FQNNGV. The CDR3 runs to 15 residues. Trimming left V 3 bases short and J 4 bases short, with 13 bases between. The CDR3 loop is CASSLGGRWNQPQHF. DNA of the CDR3: TGTGCCAGCAGCTTGGGGGGGAGATGGAATCAGCCCCAGCATTTT.

This clonotype was found many times. The V gene is TRBV5-5, the J gene TRBJ1-5, with D unresolved. The V end lost 4 bases, the J end lost 7 bases, and 12 bases lay between the germline ends. This CDR3 is built from 13 residues. Germline V lookup: CDR1 SGHKS, CDR2 YYEKEE (reference sequence). The CDR3 here is CASSRFLTQPQHF. CDR3 coding DNA: TGTGCCAGCAGCCGATTTCTGACGCAGCCCCAGCATTTT. Combining the CDR3 with reference TRBV5-5 and TRBJ1-5 gives the whole variable domain DAGVTQSPTHLIKTRGQQVTLRCSPISGHKSVSWYQQVLGQGPQFIFQYYEKEERGRGNFPDRFSARQFPNYSSELNVNALLLGDSALYLCASSRFLTQPQHFGDGTRLSIL.

CDR3 sequence: CASSREPNTEAFF. The CDR3 nucleotides read TGCGCCAGCAGTCGGGAGCCCAACACTGAAGCTTTCTTT. This chain joins TRBV5-1 and TRBJ1-1; no reliable D call. The ends were cut back, 5 bases at V and 2 bases at J, with 10 bases in the middle. Germline V gene lookup returns CDR1 SGHRS and CDR2 YFSETQ. The CDR3 sequence is 13 residues long.

This rearrangement joins TRBV24-1 to TRBJ2-7; 9 bases align to TRBD1. This CDR3 has 14 amino acids. The germline V gene has CDR1 KGHDR and CDR2 SFDVKD. J lost 0 bases, V lost 11 bases, and 7 bases had no gene match. CDR3 DNA sequence: TGTGCCAGGTGGGACAGGGCGCGCTCCTACGAGCAGTACGTC. It is translated as CARWDRARSYEQYV.

This chain uses TRBV28 with TRBJ2-5; D may be TRBD2 (5 bases). Trimming stripped 3 bases from V and 1 base from J, with 15 bases between. The germline V gene encodes CDR1 MDHEN and CDR2 SYDVKM. The CDR3 spans 16 residues. The CDR3 spells CASSFFHARVQETQYF. CDR3 coding DNA: TGTGCCAGCAGTTTTTTCCACGCGAGGGTCCAAGAGACCCAGTACTTC.

The chain recombines TRBV10-3 with TRBJ1-2; D is ambiguous. CDR1 is ENHRY, CDR2 SYGVKD, per germline. Between the trimmed V and J ends, which lost 4 bases and 4 bases, there was a span of 10 bases. The CDR3 is 13 amino acids. CDR3 sequence: CAISVARTYGYTF. DNA of the CDR3: TGTGCCATCAGTGTAGCTCGAACCTATGGCTACACCTTC.

This clonotype was seen only a few times. The chain employs TRBV5-1 and TRBJ1-3, with 7 bases that match TRBD1. CDR1 is SGHRS and CDR2 is YFSETQ in the germline V gene. The CDR3 is 15 residues long. V shed 5 bases, J shed 0 bases, and the junction held 5 bases outside the gene matches. The CDR3 loop is CASRGQPVSGNTIYF. The CDR3 nucleotides read TGCGCCAGCAGGGGACAGCCTGTCTCTGGAAACACCATATATTTT.

Many counts were recorded for this clonotype. The chain is built from TRBV6-2 or TRBV6-3 and TRBJ2-2; D is possibly TRBD2 (7 bases). Per the germline V gene, CDR1 is MNHEY and CDR2 is SVGEGT. The CDR3 runs 19 residues. Deletions cut 0 bases from V and 1 base from J, with 18 bases between. CDR3 nucleotides: TGTGCCAGCAGTTACTCGACCTCGGGGGGCGGATGGAACACCGGGGAGCTGTTTTTT. Its translation is CASSYSTSGGGWNTGELFF.

This clonotype was recorded at least ten times. V usage is TRBV10-1 and J usage is TRBJ1-1, with a weak D call TRBD1 (5 bases). The CDR3 consists of 16 residues. The V end lost 1 base, the J end lost 0 bases, and 12 bases lay between the germline ends. CDR1 WNHNN and CDR2 SYGVQD come from the germline V gene (reference sequence). CDR3 DNA: TGCGCCAGCAGTGAGTACACAGACAGAATGAACACTGAAGCTTTCTTT. This gives the protein CASSEYTDRMNTEAFF.

This clonotype was observed many times. The chain carries TRBV24-1 and TRBJ2-5; D not resolved. The V gene lost 1 base and the J gene lost 5 bases, with 10 bases spanning the gap. Germline V gives CDR1 KGHDR, CDR2 SFDVKD. The CDR3 contains 14 residues. The CDR3 loop reads CATSDFRTVETQYF. The CDR3 DNA reads TGTGCCACCAGTGATTTCCGGACCGTGGAGACCCAGTACTTC.

The table lists this clonotype with many counts. V gene TRBV20-1 combines with J gene TRBJ1-1, with 9 bases that match TRBD1. Per germline, CDR1 DFQATT and CDR2 SNEGSKA (reference sequence). The V gene end was trimmed by 3 bases and the J gene end by 6 bases; junction bases not matched to a gene: 11. There are 15 residues in the CDR3. CDR3 amino acids: CSASRTDRGIAEAFF. The CDR3 region has the DNA TGCAGTGCTAGTCGGACCGACAGGGGGATCGCTGAAGCTTTCTTT.

This clonotype has more than one count but fewer than ten. The chain recombines TRBV4-1 with TRBJ2-7; tentative D call: TRBD2 (6 bases). Trimming took 1 base from V and 2 from J, leaving 15 bases between them. Looked up from germline, CDR1 is MGHRA and CDR2 is YSYEKL. This CDR3 has 16 residues. This CDR3 reads CASSQVLGGVTYEQYF. In DNA, the CDR3 is TGCGCCAGCAGCCAAGTACTCGGGGGAGTCACCTACGAGCAGTACTTC.

The DNA of the CDR3 is TGCAGTGCTAGAGAACGGACTGGCGAGCAGTACTTC. It translates to CSARERTGEQYF. The rearrangement joins TRBV20-1 to TRBJ2-7; maybe TRBD2 (5 bases). V was cut by 0 bases and J by 6 bases, with 9 bases left in between. CDR1 and CDR2 from the germline V gene are DFQATT and SNEGSKA (reference sequence). The CDR3 contains 12 residues.

J is TRBJ2-7 and V is TRBV4-1; D call uncertain. Looked up from germline, CDR1 is MGHRA and CDR2 is YSYEKL. There are 14 residues in the CDR3. V lost 6 bases and J 6 bases, leaving 18 bases between the germline ends. The CDR3 DNA reads as TGCGCCAGCAGTCGAGTTTCAGACTCTGGCGAGCAGTACTTC. Its protein is CASSRVSDSGEQYF.

The rearrangement uses TRBV5-5 and TRBJ2-7; D tentatively fits TRBD1 or TRBD2 (5 bases each). The V end was cut by 4 bases, the J end by 4 bases, with 18 bases between. This CDR3 has 15 residues. The germline gives CDR1 SGHKS, CDR2 YYEKEE (reference sequence). CDR3 amino acids: CASSLPWGTGYEQYF. DNA of the CDR3: TGTGCCAGCAGCCTTCCCTGGGGGACCGGGTACGAGCAGTACTTC.

This clonotype was observed at least ten times. The chain uses TRBV10-3 and TRBJ2-3, with D hard to call. The length of the CDR3 is 12 residues. CDR1 is ENHRY, CDR2 SYGVKD, per germline. The V and J ends lost 0 bases and 4 bases respectively, with 2 bases between them. CDR3: CAISESADTQYF. The CDR3 nucleotides read TGTGCCATCAGTGAGTCAGCAGATACGCAGTATTTT.

This clonotype was seen at least ten times. The J gene is TRBJ2-3, the V gene TRBV5-6; the match to TRBD2 covers 7 bases. V trimming: 4 bases; J trimming: 2 bases; junction bases outside the gene matches: 7. Germline CDR1 reads SGHDT; CDR2 reads YYEEEE. The CDR3 length is 15 residues. CDR3 in DNA: TGTGCCAGCAGCCCATACCGGGACTACACAGATACGCAGTATTTT. It is translated as CASSPYRDYTDTQYF.

The V and J genes are TRBV6-6 and TRBJ2-1; unclear D gene. This CDR3 has 15 residues. V was clipped by 11 bases and J by 0 bases, with 17 bases between them. CDR1 is MNHNY, CDR2 SVGAGI, per germline (reference sequence). The CDR3 loop reads CAGSRSSSSYNEQFF. The CDR3 nucleotides read TGTGCCGGCTCAAGGAGTTCTAGCTCCTACAATGAGCAGTTCTTC.

This clonotype has ten or more counts. The rearrangement uses TRBV5-5 and TRBJ2-3; D is unclear. Per germline, CDR1 SGHKS and CDR2 YYEKEE (reference sequence). V was trimmed by 4 bases and J by 4 bases, leaving 22 bases between them. The CDR3 extends over 17 amino acids. The CDR3 DNA sequence: TGTGCCAGCAGCGGCCCGTTGGGCGAGCTGTTGGCAGATACGCAGTATTTT. Protein sequence: CASSGPLGELLADTQYF.

This clonotype was observed a handful of times. J is TRBJ1-5 and V is TRBV6-2 or TRBV6-3; TRBD1 is a possible D gene (6 bases). V gave up 7 bases and J gave up 2 bases, with 15 bases separating them. The CDR3 covers 15 residues. From germline, CDR1 is MNHEY and CDR2 SVGEGT. Here the CDR3 reads CASIGEGGGNQPQHF. For the CDR3, the DNA is TGTGCCAGCATAGGGGAAGGGGGGGGCAATCAGCCCCAGCATTTT.

This clonotype was seen ten or more times. The rearrangement joins TRBV21-1 to TRBJ2-7; no check of the table's D call, TRBD1, against the DNA was made. TRBV21-1 is marked as a pseudogene. The CDR3 runs 13 residues. CDR3 nucleotide sequence: TGTGCCAGCGGAAGGGACAGGGGCTACGAGCAGTACGTC. Translating gives CASGRDRGYEQYV.

This clonotype has more than one count but fewer than ten. V and J are TRBV6-2 or TRBV6-3 and TRBJ2-3; D uncertain. The CDR3 is 15 residues long. Germline V CDR1 and CDR2: MNHEY, SVGEGT. Trimming stripped 7 bases from V and 0 bases from J, with 14 bases between. The CDR3 sequence: CASTRVPVSTDTQYF. In DNA form, the CDR3 reads TGTGCCAGCACCCGGGTACCCGTTAGCACAGATACGCAGTATTTT.

This clonotype has only a few counts. The chain is built from TRBV6-5 and TRBJ1-1; D is unresolved. Between the trimmed V and J ends, which lost 0 bases and 1 base, there was a span of 6 bases. The germline V gene has CDR1 MNHEY and CDR2 SVGAGI. The CDR3 contains 14 residues. The CDR3 nucleotides are TGTGCCAGCAGTTACTCGGTAACGAACACTGAAGCTTTCTTT. This encodes CASSYSVTNTEAFF.

The CDR3 here is CASTLKTPRYEQYV. The DNA for the CDR3 is TGTGCCAGTACCCTCAAAACCCCTCGTTACGAGCAGTACGTC. The chain employs TRBV21-1 and TRBJ2-7; no DNA check was done on the table's D call, TRBD1. TRBV21-1 is noted as a pseudogene. CDR3 length equals 14 residues.